This T cell receptor beta chain was retrieved from a study of T-cell memory formation after mild COVID-19. On the study more broadly: TCR clusters were mostly donor specific. The study's findings and limits: Among CD4+ contracting clones, most were CM and EM, and CD8+ ones EMRA. Pre-infection memory carried some responding clones, suggesting that cross-reactive memory joined.

Constant-segment primers and 5'RACE yielded cDNA libraries for TCR alpha and TCR beta, each carrying sample barcodes and UMIs. Each CDR3 protein is one row after TCRdb ran MiXCR on the 5' RACE reads. This sample carries just over 350,000 distinct CDR3 sequences, approximately 14% of them seen once, and the ten largest clones take roughly 22%. Comment on this clonotype: Its antigen remains unidentified.

Trimming removed 0 bases from V and 6 bases from J, with 7 bases in between. The CDR3 length is 13 residues. Per germline, CDR1 SGHDT and CDR2 YYEEEE. This sequence was found in a man younger than 30 who had mild COVID-19 (a few samples of this study predate the infection). Cell type and time point are not known. The sequencing input was PBMCs or a T cell subset sorted from them (not recorded which). J is TRBJ2-4 and V is TRBV5-6, with D possibly being TRBD2 (5 bases). The CDR3 bases are TGTGCCAGCAGCTTGGTCGGAGGAAACATTCAGTACTTC. Translated: CASSLVGGNIQYF.